The 16 T cell receptor beta chains reported below all come from one sample, sequenced in a study of shared clonotypes between healthy human individuals. Repertoires were generated with immunoSEQ multiplex PCR, while TCRdb's copy carries only in-frame clones and drops some. The data contain a few million clones, roughly nine tenths of them singletons. Specimen: naive CD4+ T cells sorted from blood. The subset was: CD45RA+ positively selected. Receptors were obtained from a man aged 18 to 30 in good health.

The chain combines TRBV25-1 with TRBJ2-1; D not certain. The CDR3 runs 17 residues. The V end lost 5 bases, the J end lost 0 bases, and 17 bases lay between the germline ends. The V gene's germline CDR1 is MGHDK and CDR2 SYGVNS. The chain's CDR3 is CASSPSPGVSSYNEQFF. For the CDR3, the DNA is TGTGCCAGCAGTCCCTCGCCGGGCGTCAGCTCCTACAATGAGCAGTTCTTC.

Concerning this clone: Other DNA sequences from this sample encode an identical CDR3 as well. The chain uses TRBV19 and TRBJ2-7; perhaps D is TRBD1 or TRBD2 (6 bases each). The ends were cut back, 3 bases at V and 4 bases at J, with 10 bases in the middle. CDR3 length: 13 residues. The germline V gene has CDR1 LNHDA and CDR2 SQIVND (reference sequence). In DNA form, the CDR3 reads TGTGCCAGTAGTATCGAAGGGGGGTACGAGCAGTACTTC. Protein sequence: CASSIEGGYEQYF.

This chain uses TRBV18 with TRBJ2-4; the D gene is possibly TRBD1 (6 bases). The length of the CDR3 is 15 residues. From germline, CDR1 is KGHSH and CDR2 LQKENI. Trimming pared 6 bases from V and 2 bases from J, leaving 14 bases between. The CDR3 region is CASSPPGTPKNIQYF. In DNA, the CDR3 is TGTGCCAGCTCGCCGCCCGGGACACCCAAAAACATTCAGTACTTC.

The rearrangement joins TRBV6-1 to TRBJ2-1; 10 bases align to TRBD2. Germline lookup yields CDR1 MNHNS and CDR2 SASEGT. The CDR3 runs 14 residues. The ends lost 10 bases at V and 3 bases at J; junction bases unmatched: 6. The CDR3 DNA is TGTGCCATCGGAGCGGGGGGGATCTACAATGAGCAGTTCTTC. It codes for CAIGAGGIYNEQFF.

This chain joins TRBV2 and TRBJ2-7, with TRBD2 as a possible D gene (6 bases). The CDR3 spans 15 residues. V was clipped by 3 bases and J by 1 base, with 13 bases between them. Germline loops: CDR1 SNHLY, CDR2 FYNNEI. The CDR3 DNA follows: TGTGCCAGCAGTGAGGATGGGGGGTTTTCCTACGAGCAGTACTTC. Translated, it gives CASSEDGGFSYEQYF.

The chain links TRBV28 to TRBJ1-4; tentative D call: TRBD1 (6 bases). The CDR3 covers 16 residues. Trimming took 6 bases from V and 3 from J, leaving 17 bases between them. CDR1 and CDR2 (germline): MDHEN, SYDVKM. CDR3 nucleotides: TGTGCCAGCAGGCGGGGGGGCGCGACCTCTAATGAAAAACTGTTTTTT. It encodes CASRRGGATSNEKLFF.

The chain links TRBV5-1 to TRBJ2-3; 11 bases fit TRBD2. This CDR3 region has 19 residues. V lost 2 bases, J lost 6 bases, and 17 bases stayed unmatched. The germline V gene has CDR1 SGHRS and CDR2 YFSETQ. The CDR3 DNA sequence: TGCGCCAGCAGCTTTCGGCCTGGACTAGCGGGCCCCCAGCGGGATACGCAGTATTTT. Its protein product is CASSFRPGLAGPQRDTQYF.

This chain uses TRBV10-3 with TRBJ1-5; no clear D gene. This CDR3 contains 13 residues. In germline, CDR1 is ENHRY, CDR2 SYGVKD. The V and J ends lost 8 bases and 6 bases respectively, with 14 bases between them. CDR3 in DNA: TGTGCCATCGGTGGGCAGGAGGCTCAGCCCCAGCATTTT. Amino acids: CAIGGQEAQPQHF.

Concerning this clone itself: Relative to the germline gene, one junction end is altered; a read error may explain this. This chain uses TRBV7-7 with TRBJ2-5, with 9 bases that match TRBD1. Germline V gene data show CDR1 as SSHAT and CDR2 as FNYEAQ (reference sequence). This CDR3 spans 16 amino acids. The CDR3 DNA sequence: TGTGCTAGCAGCTCCCATAGGGACAGGGACGGGGAGACCCAGTACTTC. Amino acid sequence: CASSSHRDRDGETQYF.

This sequence joins TRBV28 and TRBJ2-1, with TRBD2 identical over 9 bases. The trim removed 6 bases at V and 0 bases at J, leaving 6 bases unmatched. Germline V CDR1 and CDR2: MDHEN, SYDVKM. The CDR3 contains 16 residues. In DNA, the CDR3 is TGTGCCAGCAGAGCGGGGGGCAAGAGCTCCTACAATGAGCAGTTCTTC. It translates to CASRAGGKSSYNEQFF.

The chain carries TRBV11-3 and TRBJ2-2; no clear D. The CDR3 covers 15 residues. Germline loops: CDR1 SGHNT, CDR2 YENEEA. The ends were cut back, 5 bases at V and 5 bases at J, with 15 bases in the middle. Written as DNA, the CDR3 is TGTGCCAGCAGCACGGCCAGCATAGAAACCGGGGAGCTGTTTTTT. Translation: CASSTASIETGELFF.

This chain links TRBV9 with TRBJ2-5, with D possibly being TRBD2 (6 bases). Germline V gives CDR1 SGDLS, CDR2 YYNGEE. The CDR3 extends over 15 amino acids. V lost 0 bases and J lost 5, with 14 bases in between. DNA for the CDR3: TGTGCCAGCAGCGTAGGCGGGATGGGGAGGGAGACCCAGTACTTC. The encoded protein is CASSVGGMGRETQYF.

This clone was detected once. V and J are TRBV29-1 and TRBJ2-5; TRBD1 aligns across 7 bases. With the DNA end fitting TRBJ2-7 better, the J assignment may be wrong. Germline values: CDR1 SQVTM, CDR2 ANQGSEA. This CDR3 is 13 amino acids long. This CDR3 reads CSVATGKGYEQYF. The CDR3 bases are TGCAGCGTTGCGACAGGGAAAGGTTACGAGCAGTACTTC.

This clone is a singleton in its sample. This rearrangement joins TRBV6-1 to TRBJ2-1, with 8 positions matching TRBD1. This CDR3 is built from 15 residues. CDR1 and CDR2 from the germline V gene are MNHNS and SASEGT. J lost 3 bases, V lost 5 bases, and 6 bases had no gene match. In DNA form, the CDR3 reads TGTGCCAGCAGTTCAGGGGGCGCTGGCTACAATGAGCAGTTCTTC. It is translated as CASSSGGAGYNEQFF.

The gene calls are TRBV4-1 and TRBJ2-7; no firm D call. Trimming shortened V by 0 bases and J by 0 bases, and 18 bases separated the two germline ends. This CDR3 spans 18 amino acids. Per the germline V gene, CDR1 is MGHRA and CDR2 is YSYEKL. The CDR3 spells CASSQDIVPANRSYEQYF. CDR3 nucleotide sequence: TGCGCCAGCAGCCAAGATATCGTTCCGGCAAATCGCTCCTACGAGCAGTACTTC.

The chain couples TRBV19 to TRBJ1-5; the match to TRBD1 covers 8 bases. V lost 7 bases to trimming and J lost 9 bases; unmatched junction nucleotides: 11. The CDR3 is made up of 14 amino acids. Per the germline V gene, CDR1 is LNHDA and CDR2 is SQIVND (reference sequence). The CDR3 sequence is CASMGQAGIMPQHF. The CDR3 DNA sequence: TGTGCCAGTATGGGACAGGCGGGGATAATGCCCCAGCATTTT.